This is a list of T cell receptor beta chains from one sample in a study of blood T cells in healthy people across ages. TCRdb redid the calling of the 5' RACE reads with MiXCR, one entry per CDR3 protein. In the table there are over 1,200,000 distinct CDR3 sequences, 59% of which are singletons. The sequenced sample was blood. Receptors originate from a man aged 18-30 years in good health. Both conserved end residues are part of each CDR3. A D gene is named only where the DNA matches it firmly. Expanded clones get a size class; other rows say once, few or many, or leave the size out.

clone_size: few; j_call: TRBJ2-1; d_call: NA; v_call: TRBV6-5; cdr3_nt: TGTGCCAGCAGTCCAACTACTAGCTACAATGAGCAGTTCTTC; cdr3_aa: CASSPTTSYNEQFF
clone_size: NA; j_call: TRBJ2-5; d_call: TRBD1; v_call: TRBV25-1; cdr3_nt: TGTGCCAGCAGTGCGTTCACCGGGACAGGGGCTAACAATGAGCAGTACTTC; cdr3_aa: CASSAFTGTGANNEQYF
clone_size: NA; j_call: TRBJ2-6; d_call: NA; v_call: TRBV5-8; cdr3_nt: TGTGCCAGCAGCTTGGGACGCTACTACTCTGGGGCCAACGTCCTGACTTTC; cdr3_aa: CASSLGRYYSGANVLTF
clone_size: NA; j_call: TRBJ2-7; d_call: TRBD2; v_call: TRBV3-1; cdr3_nt: TGTGCCAGCAGCCAAGATATTGGGGCTAGCGGGAGGACCTCCTACGAGCAGTACTTC; cdr3_aa: CASSQDIGASGRTSYEQYF
clone_size: few; j_call: TRBJ1-2; d_call: NA; v_call: TRBV11-2; cdr3_nt: TGTGCCAGCAGCTCTACAACAGGGCTACCCGATGGCTACACCTTC; cdr3_aa: CASSSTTGLPDGYTF
clone_size: NA; j_call: TRBJ2-3; d_call: NA; v_call: TRBV4-2; cdr3_nt: TGTGCCAGCAGCCAAGAGAACAGACTTACGCGCACAGATACGCAGTATTTT; cdr3_aa: CASSQENRLTRTDTQYF
clone_size: once; j_call: TRBJ2-7; d_call: NA; v_call: TRBV6-1; cdr3_nt: TGTGCCAGCAGTGAAGCGCCTCGGGCAGCCTACGAGCAGTACTTC; cdr3_aa: CASSEAPRAAYEQYF
clone_size: once; j_call: TRBJ2-1; d_call: NA; v_call: TRBV2; cdr3_nt: TGTGCCAGCAGTGCGGCCAGGAACAATGAGCAGTTCTTC; cdr3_aa: CASSAARNNEQFF
clone_size: NA; j_call: TRBJ2-4; d_call: NA; v_call: TRBV6-6; cdr3_nt: TGTGCCAGCAGTTATCCGTCCGACATTCAGTACTTC; cdr3_aa: CASSYPSDIQYF
clone_size: NA; j_call: TRBJ1-4; d_call: NA; v_call: TRBV2; cdr3_nt: TGTGCCAGCAAGGAACTAGACGAAAAACTGTTTTTT; cdr3_aa: CASKELDEKLFF
clone_size: NA; j_call: TRBJ2-3; d_call: NA; v_call: TRBV20-1; cdr3_nt: TGCAGTGCTAGACTTTCCCCCCCAGGGATATACACAGATACGCAGTATTTT; cdr3_aa: CSARLSPPGIYTDTQYF
clone_size: NA; j_call: TRBJ2-7; d_call: NA; v_call: TRBV12-3/TRBV12-4; cdr3_nt: TGTGCCAGCAGTGCCCGTGGTCAGGGCCCACACCGCAATTTCTACGAGCAGTACTTC; cdr3_aa: CASSARGQGPHRNFYEQYF
clone_size: NA; j_call: TRBJ1-1; d_call: NA; v_call: TRBV10-3; cdr3_nt: TGTGCCATCAGTGAGAACTGGGGGATCAACACTGAAGCTTTCTTT; cdr3_aa: CAISENWGINTEAFF
clone_size: once; j_call: TRBJ2-7; d_call: NA; v_call: TRBV20-1; cdr3_nt: TGCAGTGCTATCACAGGGAGGTACGAGCAGTACTTC; cdr3_aa: CSAITGRYEQYF
clone_size: NA; j_call: TRBJ2-3; d_call: NA; v_call: TRBV30; cdr3_nt: TGTGCCTGGAGGAGTGGCGGCACAGATACGCAGTATTTT; cdr3_aa: CAWRSGGTDTQYF
clone_size: NA; j_call: TRBJ2-7; d_call: TRBD2; v_call: TRBV20-1; cdr3_nt: TGCAGTGCTAGAGATCGAGCACTAGCGGGCTACGAGCAGTACTTC; cdr3_aa: CSARDRALAGYEQYF
clone_size: NA; j_call: TRBJ1-5; d_call: NA; v_call: TRBV4-3; cdr3_nt: TGCGCCAGCAGCCAAGGGTTCGGTATGACCCAGCATTTT; cdr3_aa: CASSQGFGMTQHF
clone_size: NA; j_call: TRBJ2-5; d_call: TRBD1; v_call: TRBV27; cdr3_nt: TGTGCCAGCAGTATAAGCCGGGACAGGGAAGAGACCCAGTACTTC; cdr3_aa: CASSISRDREETQYF
clone_size: NA; j_call: TRBJ1-2; d_call: TRBD1; v_call: TRBV10-2; cdr3_nt: TGCGCCAGCAGTGGAGGGACAGCGTACTATGGCTACACCTTC; cdr3_aa: CASSGGTAYYGYTF
clone_size: once; j_call: TRBJ2-1; d_call: NA; v_call: TRBV11-2; cdr3_nt: TGTGCCAGCAGCTTAGTAGACTATCACTCCTACAATGAGCAGTTCTTC; cdr3_aa: CASSLVDYHSYNEQFF
clone_size: NA; j_call: TRBJ1-1; d_call: TRBD1; v_call: TRBV28; cdr3_nt: TGTGCCAGCAGTTTTAGGGGGCCAACTGAAGCTTTCTTT; cdr3_aa: CASSFRGPTEAFF
clone_size: NA; j_call: TRBJ2-5; d_call: NA; v_call: TRBV7-6; cdr3_nt: TGTGCCAGCAGCTTAGCGGCGAGCGGAGATAAGGAGCAGTACTTC; cdr3_aa: CASSLAASGDKEQYF
clone_size: NA; j_call: TRBJ2-7; d_call: NA; v_call: TRBV5-1; cdr3_nt: TGCGCCAGCCCGGGAACCTTCTACGAGCAGTACTTC; cdr3_aa: CASPGTFYEQYF
clone_size: NA; j_call: TRBJ2-5; d_call: NA; v_call: TRBV4-1; cdr3_nt: TGCGCCAGCAGCCAAGCGGGAGCGGAAGAGACCCAGTACTTC; cdr3_aa: CASSQAGAEETQYF
clone_size: few; j_call: TRBJ2-1; d_call: NA; v_call: TRBV29-1; cdr3_nt: TGCAGCGTTGAAGGGGGGACTCCACTCACCAATGAGCAGTTCTTC; cdr3_aa: CSVEGGTPLTNEQFF
clone_size: NA; j_call: TRBJ1-2; d_call: NA; v_call: TRBV27; cdr3_nt: TGTGCCAGCAGTCCTCCGGGACGGAAGGCCTATGGCTACACCTTC; cdr3_aa: CASSPPGRKAYGYTF
clone_size: NA; j_call: TRBJ1-4; d_call: NA; v_call: TRBV25-1; cdr3_nt: TGTGCCAGCAGTGAGGGACACAATGAAAAACTGTTTTTT; cdr3_aa: CASSEGHNEKLFF
clone_size: NA; j_call: TRBJ2-3; d_call: NA; v_call: TRBV2; cdr3_nt: TGTGCCAGCAGTGAAGTCCTTACTAGCACAGATACGCAGTATTTT; cdr3_aa: CASSEVLTSTDTQYF
clone_size: NA; j_call: TRBJ2-3; d_call: TRBD1; v_call: TRBV11-2; cdr3_nt: TGTGCCAGCAGCCTCCCGGGACAGGGGTTACCTGATGAGGGGAGAGGGGGCACAGATACGCAGTATTTT; cdr3_aa: CASSLPGQGLPDEGRGGTDTQYF
clone_size: NA; j_call: TRBJ2-1; d_call: NA; v_call: TRBV6-4; cdr3_nt: TGTGCCAGCAGTGATAGCGCATACAATGAGCAGTTCTTC; cdr3_aa: CASSDSAYNEQFF
clone_size: NA; j_call: TRBJ2-5; d_call: NA; v_call: TRBV10-3; cdr3_nt: TGTGCCATCAGTGAGCAGGGGTCGAGGGAGACCCAGTACTTC; cdr3_aa: CAISEQGSRETQYF
clone_size: NA; j_call: TRBJ1-5; d_call: TRBD1; v_call: TRBV15; cdr3_nt: TGTGCCACCAGCAGAGATCCAGGGGGCCGTCAGCCCCAGCATTTT; cdr3_aa: CATSRDPGGRQPQHF
clone_size: few; j_call: TRBJ2-3; d_call: TRBD2; v_call: TRBV5-1; cdr3_nt: TGCGCCAGCAGCTTGGCCGGGACTAGCGGGGTGGAGACAGATACGCAGTATTTT; cdr3_aa: CASSLAGTSGVETDTQYF
clone_size: few; j_call: TRBJ2-5; d_call: TRBD1; v_call: TRBV20-1; cdr3_nt: TGCAGTGCTGACGAGACAGGGCATGAGACCCAGTACTTC; cdr3_aa: CSADETGHETQYF
clone_size: few; j_call: TRBJ1-2; d_call: NA; v_call: TRBV29-1; cdr3_nt: TGCAGCTCTGGATTGGACATCCACAGCCAAGCTAACTATGGCTACACCTTC; cdr3_aa: CSSGLDIHSQANYGYTF
clone_size: NA; j_call: TRBJ1-5; d_call: NA; v_call: TRBV7-9; cdr3_nt: TGTGCCAGCAGCTTCGAGGACGGGAGCAATCAGCCCCAGCATTTT; cdr3_aa: CASSFEDGSNQPQHF
clone_size: NA; j_call: TRBJ2-1; d_call: NA; v_call: TRBV24-1; cdr3_nt: TGTGCCACCAGTGATTCTCCTACCGGGACACTACGAAATGAGCAGTTCTTC; cdr3_aa: CATSDSPTGTLRNEQFF
clone_size: NA; j_call: TRBJ2-7; d_call: NA; v_call: TRBV29-1; cdr3_nt: TGCAGCGTTATGGGGTTAATGACGGACACCTACGAGCAGTACTTC; cdr3_aa: CSVMGLMTDTYEQYF
clone_size: once; j_call: TRBJ2-1; d_call: TRBD2; v_call: TRBV20-1; cdr3_nt: TGCAGTGCTAGAGACTGGGAGGGAGCCTACAATGAGCAGTTCTTC; cdr3_aa: CSARDWEGAYNEQFF
clone_size: NA; j_call: TRBJ2-1; d_call: TRBD1; v_call: TRBV4-1; cdr3_nt: TGCGCCAGCAGCACCCGGGACAGCAGCTACAATGAGCAGTTCTTC; cdr3_aa: CASSTRDSSYNEQFF
clone_size: once; j_call: TRBJ2-7; d_call: TRBD1; v_call: TRBV7-9; cdr3_nt: TGTGCCAGCAGCGCTAGAGGGGACAGGGCCGAGCAGTACTTC; cdr3_aa: CASSARGDRAEQYF